Listed below are T cell receptor beta chains from one sample, sequenced in a study of control samples from healthy donors and cancer patients. Sequencing was performed with immunoSEQ multiplex PCR; in TCRdb, only in-frame clones are kept and a portion is missing. The sample lists 170,000 or so clones; just under 95% were seen once. Sequences were obtained from blood. These receptors came from a man aged 18 to 30 in good health. CDR3s include the opening cysteine and the closing phenylalanine or tryptophan. The D gene is left open where the match is weak. The size entry is marked missing in some rows and otherwise reads once, few, many or a size class.

CASTDPGRYGEAFF,TGCGCCAGCACCGACCCAGGGAGGTACGGTGAAGCTTTCTTT,TRBJ1-1,.,.,TRBV5-1
CASSRNGGGEKLFF,TGTGCCAGCAGCCGAAATGGGGGAGGTGAAAAACTGTTTTTT,TRBJ1-4,.,.,TRBV7-9
CSALSDTQYF,TGCAGTGCTCTCTCAGATACGCAGTATTTT,TRBJ2-3,.,.,TRBV20-1
CASSRGAVNSNQPQHF,TGTGCCAGTAGTCGTGGGGCAGTAAATAGCAATCAGCCCCAGCATTTT,TRBJ1-5,.,.,TRBV19
CASSESPGGGMNEQFF,TGCGCCAGCAGTGAGAGTCCGGGGGGGGGCATGAATGAGCAGTTCTTC,TRBJ2-1,.,TRBD2,TRBV10-2
CASSLARGQPQHF,TGTGCCAGCAGTTTAGCGCGGGGGCAGCCCCAGCATTTT,TRBJ1-5,.,.,TRBV12-3/TRBV12-4
CASGWESGNTIYF,TGTGCTAGTGGTTGGGAATCTGGAAACACCATATATTTT,TRBJ1-3,.,.,TRBV12-5
CASSSRTGGYEQYF,TGTGCCAGCAGCTCAAGGACAGGGGGCTACGAGCAGTACTTC,TRBJ2-7,.,TRBD1,TRBV9
CASSDSTGYNSPLHF,TGTGCCAGCAGTGATAGTACGGGCTATAATTCACCCCTCCACTTT,TRBJ1-6,.,.,TRBV25-1
CAISEHSPAYGYTF,TGTGCCATCAGTGAACACTCCCCGGCCTATGGCTACACCTTC,TRBJ1-2,.,.,TRBV10-3
CASSLFGTGNTGELFF,TGTGCCAGCAGCTTATTCGGGACAGGGAACACCGGGGAGCTGTTTTTT,TRBJ2-2,.,TRBD1,TRBV7-2
CASSDRGSYNEQFF,TGTGCCAGCAGCGACAGGGGGTCTTACAATGAGCAGTTCTTC,TRBJ2-1,once,TRBD1,TRBV6-5
CASSPGTSGYHTQYF,TGTGCCAGCAGCCCCGGGACTAGCGGGTACCATACGCAGTATTTT,TRBJ2-3,.,TRBD2,TRBV9
CATSRDMSETQYF,TGTGCCACCAGCAGAGATATGTCAGAGACCCAGTACTTC,TRBJ2-5,.,.,TRBV15
CASSLLGGRGPQHF,TGTGCCAGCAGCTTATTGGGCGGTCGCGGGCCCCAGCATTTT,TRBJ1-5,few,.,TRBV7-2
CASRPTGGGDIQYF,TGTGCCAGCAGACCGACAGGGGGTGGAGACATTCAGTACTTC,TRBJ2-4,.,TRBD1,TRBV28
CASSFVRLAAQYF,TGCGCCAGCAGCTTTGTTAGGCTAGCGGCGCAGTACTTC,TRBJ2-7,.,TRBD2,TRBV5-1
CASSPGDWSSSYEQYF,TGTGCCAGCAGCCCGGGGGACTGGTCGAGCTCCTACGAGCAGTACTTC,TRBJ2-7,.,.,TRBV5-6
CASSQTTDTQYF,TGTGCCAGTAGTCAAACCACAGATACGCAGTATTTT,TRBJ2-3,.,.,TRBV19
CASSFHVGVMNNSPLHF,TGCGCCAGCAGCTTCCATGTGGGGGTAATGAATAATTCACCCCTCCACTTT,TRBJ1-6,.,.,TRBV5-1
CASRRNYGYTF,TGTGCCAGCAGGCGGAACTATGGCTACACCTTC,TRBJ1-2,.,.,TRBV6-5
CSVGLRDGREQYF,TGCAGCGTTGGGTTGAGGGACGGCAGGGAGCAGTACTTC,TRBJ2-7,.,.,TRBV29-1
CASSIDAALQGAGYTF,TGTGCCAGTAGTATAGATGCCGCCCTACAGGGTGCTGGCTACACCTTC,TRBJ1-2,.,.,TRBV19
CASSLRGEQYF,TGTGCCAGCAGTTTGAGGGGCGAGCAGTACTTC,TRBJ2-7,.,.,TRBV12-3/TRBV12-4
CASSIALNQPQHF,TGTGCCAGTAGTATTGCCCTCAATCAGCCCCAGCATTTT,TRBJ1-5,.,.,TRBV19
CASSLEGAGRSLDNEQFF,TGTGCCAGCAGCTTAGAGGGTGCAGGACGCAGTTTGGACAATGAGCAGTTCTTC,TRBJ2-1,.,.,TRBV11-3
CASSLRRGSSYNEQFF,TGTGCCAGCAGCTTGCGACGGGGGAGCTCCTACAATGAGCAGTTCTTC,TRBJ2-1,.,.,TRBV5-4
CASGSGTGSEKLFF,TGTGCTAGTGGGTCCGGGACAGGCTCCGAAAAACTGTTTTTT,TRBJ1-4,.,TRBD1,TRBV12-5
CASSGGQGVNTEAFF,TGTGCCAGCAGTGGTGGACAGGGGGTGAACACTGAAGCTTTCTTT,TRBJ1-1,once,TRBD1,TRBV2
CASSLIAGEQFF,TGTGCCAGCAGCTTAATCGCGGGGGAGCAGTTCTTC,TRBJ2-1,.,.,TRBV7-2
CASSSRPLARDQTGELFF,TGTGCCAGCAGCTCCCGGCCGCTGGCCAGGGACCAAACCGGGGAGCTGTTTTTT,TRBJ2-2,.,.,TRBV7-9
CASSLVRTPGNTIYF,TGTGCCAGCAGCTTAGTGCGGACACCGGGAAACACCATATATTTT,TRBJ1-3,.,.,TRBV7-8
CASSLGQGPYEQYF,TGCGCCAGCAGCTTAGGACAGGGGCCCTACGAGCAGTACTTC,TRBJ2-7,.,TRBD1,TRBV5-1
CASSPFGREDTEAFF,TGTGCCAGCTCACCATTCGGCAGGGAGGATACTGAAGCTTTCTTT,TRBJ1-1,.,.,TRBV18
CATSRDVGVSYEQYF,TGTGCCACCAGCAGAGACGTGGGGGTCTCCTACGAGCAGTACTTC,TRBJ2-7,.,.,TRBV15
CASSHPQGLAQYF,TGTGCCAGCAGCCACCCACAGGGGTTAGCGCAGTATTTT,TRBJ2-3,.,TRBD1,TRBV3-1/TRBV3-2
CASSLSGDNSREKLFF,TGCGCCAGCAGCTTGTCAGGGGATAATTCGCGGGAAAAACTGTTTTTT,TRBJ1-4,once,.,TRBV5-1
CASSVGVGAPNTEAFF,TGTGCCAGCAGTGTTGGCGTGGGGGCCCCGAACACTGAAGCTTTCTTT,TRBJ1-1,once,.,TRBV2
CASSYSVGGRGETQYF,TGTGCCAGCAGTTACTCGGTCGGGGGGCGAGGGGAGACCCAGTACTTC,TRBJ2-5,.,.,TRBV6-5
CASSPLADETGELFF,TGTGCCAGCAGTCCCTTGGCAGATGAGACCGGGGAGCTGTTTTTT,TRBJ2-2,.,.,TRBV6-4
CAWSGALSTDTQYF,TGTGCCTGGAGCGGGGCTCTCAGCACAGATACGCAGTATTTT,TRBJ2-3,.,.,TRBV30
CSASEVTVHGYTF,TGCAGTGCTAGTGAGGTGACAGTACATGGCTACACCTTC,TRBJ1-2,once,.,TRBV20-1
CASRQGPSTDTQYF,TGTGCCAGTAGACAGGGACCTAGCACAGATACGCAGTATTTT,TRBJ2-3,.,.,TRBV19
CASSYNRQGNGYTF,TGTGCCAGCAGTTACAACAGACAGGGAAATGGCTACACCTTC,TRBJ1-2,.,TRBD1,TRBV6-2/TRBV6-3
CASSLSSQPTDTQYF,TGCGCCAGCAGCTTATCGAGCCAGCCCACAGATACGCAGTATTTT,TRBJ2-3,.,.,TRBV5-1
CASSLGQSSLAIYF,TGTGCCAGCAGCTTAGGACAGTCCTCGCTCGCCATATATTTT,TRBJ1-3,.,.,TRBV7-2
CASRVQGESNQPQHF,TGTGCCAGCAGGGTACAGGGAGAAAGCAATCAGCCCCAGCATTTT,TRBJ1-5,.,.,TRBV2
CASSFQAGSTEAFF,TGTGCCAGCAGCTTTCAGGCAGGTAGCACTGAAGCTTTCTTT,TRBJ1-1,.,.,TRBV7-8
CASSLANREAFF,TGTGCCAGCAGCTTAGCAAACAGAGAAGCTTTCTTT,TRBJ1-1,.,.,TRBV7-8
CASSSRTGQGGTEAFF,TGTGCCAGCAGCTCCCGCACGGGACAGGGAGGAACTGAAGCTTTCTTT,TRBJ1-1,few,TRBD1,TRBV5-4
CASSLLGTGGFKNIQYF,TGTGCCAGCAGTTTATTGGGCACAGGGGGATTCAAAAACATTCAGTACTTC,TRBJ2-4,.,TRBD1,TRBV28
CASSELSSQGGGYTF,TGTGCCAGCAGTGAATTATCATCGCAGGGAGGAGGCTACACCTTC,TRBJ1-2,once,.,TRBV2
CASSETASYEQYF,TGTGCCAGCAGCGAGACCGCCTCCTACGAGCAGTACTTC,TRBJ2-7,.,.,TRBV7-9
CATSDPGTDLTDTQYF,TGTGCCACCAGTGACCCCGGGACAGACCTCACAGATACGCAGTATTTT,TRBJ2-3,.,TRBD1,TRBV24-1
CASSAGLVTGELFF,TGTGCCAGCAGCGCTGGACTTGTCACCGGGGAGCTGTTTTTT,TRBJ2-2,.,.,TRBV9